This entry concerns a single TCR beta chain. This specimen comes from a study of long-term antiretroviral therapy in people with HIV. Run at survey level, the immunoSEQ assay was version v3.0. Produced via immunoSEQ multiplex PCR; TCRdb's table is partial and in-frame only. Of tens of thousands of clones listed, 85% to 95% are singletons. From germline, CDR1 is SGHVS and CDR2 FNYEAQ. CDR3 size: 15 residues. J lost 3 bases, V lost 3 bases, and 4 bases had no gene match. The study used samples holding 1-10 million cryopreserved PBMC before DNA extraction. V and J are TRBV7-6 and TRBJ2-2; 7 bases align to TRBD2. The sample in question was unsorted PBMCs, obtained 5.3 years after starting antiretroviral therapy. The receptor was isolated from a man aged 45-60 years with HIV. CDR3 protein: CASSLAGEDTGELFF. The CDR3 DNA sequence: TGTGCCAGCAGCTTGGCGGGGGAAGACACCGGGGAGCTGTTTTTT.